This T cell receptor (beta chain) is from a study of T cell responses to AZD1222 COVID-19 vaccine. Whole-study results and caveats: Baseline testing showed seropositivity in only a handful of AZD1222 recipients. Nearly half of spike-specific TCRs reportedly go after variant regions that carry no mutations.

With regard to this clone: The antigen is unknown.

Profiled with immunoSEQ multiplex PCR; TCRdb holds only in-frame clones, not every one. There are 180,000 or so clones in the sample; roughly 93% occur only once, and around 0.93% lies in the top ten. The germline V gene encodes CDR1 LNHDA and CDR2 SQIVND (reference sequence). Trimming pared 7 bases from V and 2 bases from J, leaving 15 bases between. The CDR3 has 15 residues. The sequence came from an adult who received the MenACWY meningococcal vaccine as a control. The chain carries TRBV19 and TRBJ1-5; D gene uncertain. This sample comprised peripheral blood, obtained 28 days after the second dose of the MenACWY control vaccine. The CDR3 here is CASTPGRVGNQPQHF. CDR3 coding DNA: TGTGCCAGTACCCCCGGGCGGGTCGGCAATCAGCCCCAGCATTTT.